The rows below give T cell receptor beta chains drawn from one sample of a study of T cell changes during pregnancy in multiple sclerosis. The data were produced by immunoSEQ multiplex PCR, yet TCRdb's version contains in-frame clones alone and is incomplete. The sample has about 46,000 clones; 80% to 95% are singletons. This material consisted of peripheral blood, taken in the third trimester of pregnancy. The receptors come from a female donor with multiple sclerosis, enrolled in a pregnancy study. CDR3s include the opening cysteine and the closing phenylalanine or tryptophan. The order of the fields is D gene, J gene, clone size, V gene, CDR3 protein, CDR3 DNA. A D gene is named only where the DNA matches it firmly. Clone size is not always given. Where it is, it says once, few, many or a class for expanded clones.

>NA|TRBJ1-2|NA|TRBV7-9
CASSLGLDNYGYTF
TGTGCCAGCAGCTTAGGACTGGATAACTATGGCTACACCTTC
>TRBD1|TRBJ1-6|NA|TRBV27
CASSLDRDSYNSPLHF
TGTGCCAGCAGCCTGGACAGGGACTCCTATAATTCACCCCTCCACTTT
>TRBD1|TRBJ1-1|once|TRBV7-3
CASSRTGGTEAFF
TGTGCCAGCAGTAGAACAGGGGGCACTGAAGCTTTCTTT
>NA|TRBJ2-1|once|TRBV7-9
CASSLAGDNEQFF
TGTGCCAGCAGCTTAGCGGGAGACAATGAGCAGTTCTTC
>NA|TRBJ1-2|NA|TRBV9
CASSLGVSIYGYTF
TGTGCCAGCAGCCTAGGAGTATCTATTTATGGCTACACCTTC
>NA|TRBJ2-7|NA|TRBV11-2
CASSLRDTLSYEQYF
TGTGCCAGCAGCTTGAGGGACACCCTCTCCTACGAGCAGTACTTC
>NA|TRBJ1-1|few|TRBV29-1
CSVDLGAEKAFF
TGCAGCGTTGATTTGGGGGCTGAGAAAGCTTTCTTT
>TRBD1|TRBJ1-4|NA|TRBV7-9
CASSLSGQGAGEKLFF
TGTGCCAGCAGCTTATCCGGACAGGGGGCAGGGGAAAAACTGTTTTTT
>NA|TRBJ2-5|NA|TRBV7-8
CASSLGSLAVGAETQYF
TGTGCCAGCAGCTTAGGAAGTTTAGCGGTTGGGGCGGAGACCCAGTACTTC
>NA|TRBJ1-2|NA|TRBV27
CASSLLPEGGYTF
TGTGCCAGCAGTTTGCTCCCAGAGGGTGGCTACACCTTC
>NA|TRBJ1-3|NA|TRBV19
CASSKSGENGNTIYF
TGTGCCAGTAGTAAATCAGGGGAGAACGGAAACACCATATATTTT
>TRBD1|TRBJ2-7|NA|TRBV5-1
CASSPGEGQSYYEQYF
TGCGCCAGCAGCCCGGGTGAGGGACAGAGTTACTACGAGCAGTACTTC
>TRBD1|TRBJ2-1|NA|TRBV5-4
CASNTGTGTYNEQFF
TGTGCCAGCAACACAGGGACAGGGACTTACAATGAGCAGTTCTTC
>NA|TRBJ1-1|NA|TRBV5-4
CASSLPLQDTEAFF
TGTGCCAGCAGCTTGCCCCTACAGGACACTGAAGCTTTCTTT
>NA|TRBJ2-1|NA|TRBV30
CAWSGRETYNEQFF
TGTGCCTGGAGTGGGAGGGAAACCTACAATGAGCAGTTCTTC
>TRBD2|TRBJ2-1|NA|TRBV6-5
CASSSLLAWNEQFF
TGTGCCAGCAGTTCCCTACTAGCGTGGAATGAGCAGTTCTTC
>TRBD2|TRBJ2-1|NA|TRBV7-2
CASSLVVLATDEQFF
TGTGCCAGCAGCTTAGTGGTACTAGCGACCGATGAGCAGTTCTTC
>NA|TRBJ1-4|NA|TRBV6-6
CASSQTSTNEKLFF
TGTGCCAGCAGCCAGACATCAACTAATGAAAAACTGTTTTTT
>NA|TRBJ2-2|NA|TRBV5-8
CASSLERRTGELFF
TGTGCCAGCAGCTTGGAGCGACGGACCGGGGAGCTGTTTTTT
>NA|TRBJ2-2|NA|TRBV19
CASSPPADTGELFF
TGTGCCAGTAGTCCCCCGGCGGACACCGGGGAGCTGTTTTTT
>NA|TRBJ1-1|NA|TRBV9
CASSPRGENTEAFF
TGTGCCAGCAGCCCCCGGGGAGAGAACACTGAAGCTTTCTTT
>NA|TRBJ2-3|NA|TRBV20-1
CSAAGTDTQYF
TGCAGTGCCGCGGGCACAGATACGCAGTATTTT
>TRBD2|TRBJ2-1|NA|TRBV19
CASSIVPAGGPGEQFF
TGTGCCAGTAGTATAGTTCCAGCGGGAGGGCCCGGTGAGCAGTTCTTC
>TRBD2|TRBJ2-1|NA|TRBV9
CASSVRLASYNEQFF
TGTGCCAGCAGCGTACGACTAGCCTCCTACAATGAGCAGTTCTTC
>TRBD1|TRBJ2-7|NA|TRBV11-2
CASSVGQGAYEQYF
TGTGCCAGCAGCGTAGGACAGGGGGCCTACGAGCAGTACTTC
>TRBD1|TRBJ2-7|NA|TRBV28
CASSPTTAGGPYEQYF
TGTGCCAGCAGTCCAACGACCGCAGGGGGTCCCTACGAGCAGTACTTC
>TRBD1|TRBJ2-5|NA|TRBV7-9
CASSLGDRVKAQYF
TGTGCCAGCAGCTTAGGGGACAGGGTGAAGGCCCAGTACTTC
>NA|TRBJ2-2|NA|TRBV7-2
CASSFGLAGTGELFF
TGTGCCAGCAGCTTCGGGTTGGCGGGAACCGGGGAGCTGTTTTTT
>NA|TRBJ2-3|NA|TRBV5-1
CASSFNVDTQYF
TGCGCCAGCAGCTTTAATGTGGATACGCAGTATTTT
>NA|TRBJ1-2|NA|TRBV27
CASSPRRSSGYGYTF
TGTGCCAGCAGCCCCCGTAGGAGCAGCGGCTATGGCTACACCTTC
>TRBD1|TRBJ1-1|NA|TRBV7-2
CASREQGAVNTEAFF
TGTGCCAGCAGAGAACAGGGGGCGGTGAACACTGAAGCTTTCTTT
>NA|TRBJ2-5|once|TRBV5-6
CASSLAEGLRNF
TGTGCCAGCAGCTTGGCTGAGGGACTCCGCAACTTC